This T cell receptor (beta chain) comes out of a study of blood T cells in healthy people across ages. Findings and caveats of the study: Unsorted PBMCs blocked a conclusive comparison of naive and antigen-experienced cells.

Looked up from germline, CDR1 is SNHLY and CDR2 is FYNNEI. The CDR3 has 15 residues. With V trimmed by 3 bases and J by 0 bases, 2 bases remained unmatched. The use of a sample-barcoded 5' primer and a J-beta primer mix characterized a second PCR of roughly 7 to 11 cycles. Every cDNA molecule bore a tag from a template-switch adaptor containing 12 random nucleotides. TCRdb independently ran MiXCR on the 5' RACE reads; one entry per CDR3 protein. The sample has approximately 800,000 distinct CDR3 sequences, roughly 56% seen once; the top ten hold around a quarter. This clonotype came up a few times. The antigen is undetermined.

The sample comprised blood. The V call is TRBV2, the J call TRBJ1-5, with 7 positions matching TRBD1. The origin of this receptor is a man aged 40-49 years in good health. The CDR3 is CASSEGQISNQPQHF. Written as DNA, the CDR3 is TGTGCCAGCAGTGAGGGACAGATTAGCAATCAGCCCCAGCATTTT. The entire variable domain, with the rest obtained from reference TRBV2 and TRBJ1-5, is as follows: EPEVTQTPSHQVTQMGQEVILRCVPISNHLYFYWYRQILGQKVEFLVSFYNNEISEKSEIFDDQFSVERPDGSNFTLKIRSTKLEDSAMYFCASSEGQISNQPQHFGDGTRLSIL.